This entry concerns a single T cell receptor (beta chain). The source of the sample is a study of blood T cell repertoires in COVID-19. Study at large: Samples of COVID-19 (acute and convalescent) were obtained from the United States, Italy and Spain. Sources were T cells, B-cell-depleted T cells, or PBMCs; the material itself was cDNA or gDNA.

In the source study's methods: Quantification of nucleated cells was approximated via reference gene primer amplification. Assay used: immunoSEQ multiplex PCR; TCRdb lists only in-frame clones, some missing. The V and J calls and clone size are taken from that table; D and trimming were inferred from the DNA. The data hold 250,000 or so clones, with roughly 89% observed a single time. The CDR3 is 15 amino acids. The germline V gene has CDR1 SGDLS and CDR2 YYNGEE. The V end lost 1 base, the J end lost 2 bases, and 12 bases lay between the germline ends. The J gene is TRBJ2-5, the V gene TRBV9; no definite D call. Sequencing used peripheral blood. This TCR was recovered from a woman aged 40 to 50 who had recovered from COVID-19. The CDR3 reads CASSVSSGWQETQYF. Written as DNA, the CDR3 is TGTGCCAGCAGCGTAAGCTCCGGGTGGCAAGAGACCCAGTACTTC. The full variable domain, its missing parts supplied by reference TRBV9 and TRBJ2-5, is DSGVTQTPKHLITATGQRVTLRCSPRSGDLSVYWYQQSLDQGLQFLIQYYNGEERAKGNILERFSAQQFPDLHSELNLSSLELGDSALYFCASSVSSGWQETQYFGPGTRLLVL.